The following is a T cell receptor beta chain sequence with its context. V lost 6 bases, J lost 5 bases, and 9 bases stayed unmatched. The CDR3 loop spans 14 amino acids. Germline V gene sequence: CDR1 MDHEN, CDR2 SYDVKM. The data stem from a study of blood T cell repertoires in COVID-19. Clones were read by immunoSEQ multiplex PCR, and TCRdb kept only the in-frame ones, dropping some. The repertoire holds about 330,000 clones, with 70% to 90% as singletons. The clonotype was recovered from a woman between 50 and 59 years old with active or convalescent COVID-19. The sample was peripheral blood. V and J are TRBV28 and TRBJ2-7, with 8 bases matching TRBD2. Here the CDR3 DNA reads TGTGCCAGCAGGATTAGCGGGACCCCCGACGAGCAGTACTTC. It encodes CASRISGTPDEQYF.